This T cell receptor beta chain derives from a study of shared clonotypes between healthy human individuals. This clone was observed a few times. Its antigen is undetermined. Those who donated were healthy HIV-negative adults, with no recent acute infections or vaccinations reported. Produced via immunoSEQ multiplex PCR; TCRdb's table is partial and in-frame only. The sample has about 2.4 million clones; 93% are singletons. The study, taken as a whole, reports: Clonotypes shared by all four sorted-subset donors had higher generation probabilities than non-shared clonotypes.

The length of the CDR3 is 13 residues. V was shortened by 4 bases and J by 6 bases, with 12 bases between the two germline ends. Germline CDR1 reads SEHNR; CDR2 reads FQNEAQ (reference sequence). The chain links TRBV7-9 to TRBJ1-1; the D gene is possibly TRBD1 (5 bases). Sequencing was carried out using naive CD4+ T cells from PBMCs. Indicated subset: CD45RA+ positively selected. This TCR came from a man aged 18 to 30 in good health. Some clones in this sample may be carry-over from other donors' samples. CDR3 in amino acids: CASSSTAAAEAFF. The CDR3 bases are TGTGCCAGCAGCTCGACAGCGGCCGCTGAAGCTTTCTTT.